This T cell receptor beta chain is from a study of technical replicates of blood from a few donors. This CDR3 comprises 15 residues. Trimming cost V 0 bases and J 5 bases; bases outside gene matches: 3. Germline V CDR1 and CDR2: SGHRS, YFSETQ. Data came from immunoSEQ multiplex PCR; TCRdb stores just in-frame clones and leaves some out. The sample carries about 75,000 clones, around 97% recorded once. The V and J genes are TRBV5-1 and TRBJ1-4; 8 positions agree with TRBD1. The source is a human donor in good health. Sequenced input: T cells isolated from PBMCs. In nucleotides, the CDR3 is TGCGCCAGCAGCTTGGCTACAGGGGGGAATGAAAAACTGTTTTTT. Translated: CASSLATGGNEKLFF.